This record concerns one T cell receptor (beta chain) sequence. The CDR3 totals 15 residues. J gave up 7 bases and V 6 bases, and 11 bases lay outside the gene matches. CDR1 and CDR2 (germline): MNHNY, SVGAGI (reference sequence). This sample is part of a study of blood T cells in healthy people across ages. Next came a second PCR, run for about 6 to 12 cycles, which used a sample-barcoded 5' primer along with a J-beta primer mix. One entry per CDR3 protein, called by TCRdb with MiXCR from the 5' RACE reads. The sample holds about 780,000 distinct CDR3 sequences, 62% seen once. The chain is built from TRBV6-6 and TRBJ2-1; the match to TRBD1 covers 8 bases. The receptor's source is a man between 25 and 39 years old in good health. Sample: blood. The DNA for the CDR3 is TGTGCCAGCAGCCCTCGAGACAGGGGTTGGAATGAGCAGTTCTTC. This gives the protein CASSPRDRGWNEQFF.